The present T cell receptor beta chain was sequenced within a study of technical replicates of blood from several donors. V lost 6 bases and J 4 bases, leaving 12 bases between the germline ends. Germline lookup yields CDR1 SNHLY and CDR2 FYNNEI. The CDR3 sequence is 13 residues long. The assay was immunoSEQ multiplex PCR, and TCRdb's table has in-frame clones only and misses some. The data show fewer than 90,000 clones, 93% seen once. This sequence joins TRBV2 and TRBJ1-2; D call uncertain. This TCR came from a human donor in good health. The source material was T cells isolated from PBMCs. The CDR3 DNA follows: TGTGCCAGCAGGGAACACGGAGCCTATGGCTACACCTTC. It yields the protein CASREHGAYGYTF. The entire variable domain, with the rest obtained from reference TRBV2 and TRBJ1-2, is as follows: EPEVTQTPSHQVTQMGQEVILRCVPISNHLYFYWYRQILGQKVEFLVSFYNNEISEKSEIFDDQFSVERPDGSNFTLKIRSTKLEDSAMYFCASREHGAYGYTFGSGTRLTVV.